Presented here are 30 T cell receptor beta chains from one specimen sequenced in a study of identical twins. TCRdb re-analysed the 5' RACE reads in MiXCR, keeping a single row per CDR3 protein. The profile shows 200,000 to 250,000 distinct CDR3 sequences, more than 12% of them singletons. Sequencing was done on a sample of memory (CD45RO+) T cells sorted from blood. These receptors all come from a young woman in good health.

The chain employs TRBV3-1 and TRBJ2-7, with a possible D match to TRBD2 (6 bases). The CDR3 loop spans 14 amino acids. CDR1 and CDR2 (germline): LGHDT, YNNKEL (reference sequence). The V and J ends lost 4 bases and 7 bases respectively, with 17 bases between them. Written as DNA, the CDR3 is TGTGCCAGCAGCCCGTTTAGCGGTACGGGGGAGCAGTACTTC. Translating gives CASSPFSGTGEQYF.

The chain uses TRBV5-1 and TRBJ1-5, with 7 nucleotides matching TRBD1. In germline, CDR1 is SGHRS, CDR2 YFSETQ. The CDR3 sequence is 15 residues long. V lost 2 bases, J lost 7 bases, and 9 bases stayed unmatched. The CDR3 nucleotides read TGCGCCAGCAGCTTATCAGGGGGAGGTAGCCAGCCCCAGCATTTT. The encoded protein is CASSLSGGGSQPQHF.

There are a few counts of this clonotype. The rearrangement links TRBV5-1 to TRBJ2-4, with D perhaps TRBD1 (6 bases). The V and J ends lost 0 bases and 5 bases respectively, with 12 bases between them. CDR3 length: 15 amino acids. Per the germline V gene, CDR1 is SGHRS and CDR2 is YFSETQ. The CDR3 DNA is TGCGCCAGCAGCTTGGCGGGCAGGGGCCAAAACATTCAGTACTTC. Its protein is CASSLAGRGQNIQYF.

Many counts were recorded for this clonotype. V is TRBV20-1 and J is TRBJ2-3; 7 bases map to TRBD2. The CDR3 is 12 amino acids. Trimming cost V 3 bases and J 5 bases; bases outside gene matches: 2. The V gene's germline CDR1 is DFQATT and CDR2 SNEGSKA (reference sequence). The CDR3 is CSASRGGDTQYF. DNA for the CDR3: TGCAGTGCTAGCCGCGGGGGAGATACGCAGTATTTT.

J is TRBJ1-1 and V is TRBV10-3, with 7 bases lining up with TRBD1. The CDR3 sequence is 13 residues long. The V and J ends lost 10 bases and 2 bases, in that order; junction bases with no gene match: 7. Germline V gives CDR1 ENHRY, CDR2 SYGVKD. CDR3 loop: CATQGTANTEAFF. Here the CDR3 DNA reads TGTGCCACCCAAGGGACAGCCAACACTGAAGCTTTCTTT.

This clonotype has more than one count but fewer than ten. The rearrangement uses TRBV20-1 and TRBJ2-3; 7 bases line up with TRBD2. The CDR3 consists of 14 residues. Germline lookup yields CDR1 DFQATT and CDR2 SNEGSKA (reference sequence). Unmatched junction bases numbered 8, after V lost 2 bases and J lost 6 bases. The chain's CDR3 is CSARPLAAIDTQYF. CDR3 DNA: TGCAGTGCTAGACCCCTAGCGGCCATCGATACGCAGTATTTT.

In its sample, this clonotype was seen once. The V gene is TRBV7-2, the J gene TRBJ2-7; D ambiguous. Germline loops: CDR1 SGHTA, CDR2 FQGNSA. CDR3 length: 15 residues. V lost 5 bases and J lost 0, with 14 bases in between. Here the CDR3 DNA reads TGTGCCAGCAGCCCACGGGCCACCAACTCCTACGAGCAGTACTTC. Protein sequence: CASSPRATNSYEQYF.

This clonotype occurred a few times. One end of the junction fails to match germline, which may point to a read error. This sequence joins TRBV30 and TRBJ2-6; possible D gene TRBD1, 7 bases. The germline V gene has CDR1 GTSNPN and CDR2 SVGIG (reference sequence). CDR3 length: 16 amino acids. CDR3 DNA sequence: TGTGCCCGGAGGGGGGCAGGGGGCTCTGGGGCCAACGTCCTGACTTTC. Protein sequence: CARRGAGGSGANVLTF.

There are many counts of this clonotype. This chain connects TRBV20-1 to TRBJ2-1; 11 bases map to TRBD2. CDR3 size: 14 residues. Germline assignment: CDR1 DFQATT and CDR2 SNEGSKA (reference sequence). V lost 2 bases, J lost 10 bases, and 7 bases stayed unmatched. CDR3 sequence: CSARSSGRIREQFF. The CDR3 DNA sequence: TGCAGTGCTAGATCTAGCGGGAGGATTCGGGAGCAGTTCTTC.

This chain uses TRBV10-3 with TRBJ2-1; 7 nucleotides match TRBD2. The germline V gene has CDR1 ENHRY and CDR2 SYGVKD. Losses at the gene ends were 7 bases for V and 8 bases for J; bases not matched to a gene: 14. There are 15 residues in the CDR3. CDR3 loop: CAITRGREGVYEQFF. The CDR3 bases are TGTGCCATCACCAGAGGGAGGGAGGGTGTCTATGAGCAGTTCTTC.

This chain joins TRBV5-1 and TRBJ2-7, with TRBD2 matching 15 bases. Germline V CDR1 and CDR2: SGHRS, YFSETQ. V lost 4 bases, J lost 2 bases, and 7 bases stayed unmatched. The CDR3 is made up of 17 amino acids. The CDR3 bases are TGCGCCAGCAGCCCGGGAAGGACTAGCGGGAGGGCCTACGAGCAGTACTTC. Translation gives CASSPGRTSGRAYEQYF.

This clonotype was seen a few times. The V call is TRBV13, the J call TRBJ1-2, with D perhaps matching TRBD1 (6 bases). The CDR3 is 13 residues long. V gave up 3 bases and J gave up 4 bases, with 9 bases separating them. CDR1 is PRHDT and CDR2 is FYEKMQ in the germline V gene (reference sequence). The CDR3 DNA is TGTGCCAGCAGCTTTGGGACATTCTATGGCTACACCTTC. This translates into CASSFGTFYGYTF.

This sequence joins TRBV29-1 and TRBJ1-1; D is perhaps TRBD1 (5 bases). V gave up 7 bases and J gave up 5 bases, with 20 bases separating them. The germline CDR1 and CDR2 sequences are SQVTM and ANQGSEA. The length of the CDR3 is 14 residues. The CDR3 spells CSGFGGGGGTEAFF. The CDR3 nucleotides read TGCAGCGGGTTCGGTGGGGGTGGGGGAACTGAAGCTTTCTTT. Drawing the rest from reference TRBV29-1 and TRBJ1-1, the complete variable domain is SAVISQKPSRDICQRGTSLTIQCQVDSQVTMMFWYRQQPGQSLTLIATANQGSEATYESGFVIDKFPISRPNLTFSTLTVSNMSPEDSSIYLCSGFGGGGGTEAFFGQGTRLTVV.

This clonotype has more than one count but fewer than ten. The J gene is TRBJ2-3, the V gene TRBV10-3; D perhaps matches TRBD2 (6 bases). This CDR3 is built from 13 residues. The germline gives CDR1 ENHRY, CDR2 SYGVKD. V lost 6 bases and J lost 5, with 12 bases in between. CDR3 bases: TGTGCCATCAGCGCCCCGGGAGTAGATACGCAGTATTTT. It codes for CAISAPGVDTQYF.

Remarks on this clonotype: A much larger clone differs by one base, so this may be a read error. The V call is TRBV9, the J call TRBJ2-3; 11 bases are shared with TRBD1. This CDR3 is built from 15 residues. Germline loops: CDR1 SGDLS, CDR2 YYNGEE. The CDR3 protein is CASSDRTGGADTHYF. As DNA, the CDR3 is TGTGCCAGCAGCGATAGGACAGGGGGCGCAGATACGCATTATTTT.

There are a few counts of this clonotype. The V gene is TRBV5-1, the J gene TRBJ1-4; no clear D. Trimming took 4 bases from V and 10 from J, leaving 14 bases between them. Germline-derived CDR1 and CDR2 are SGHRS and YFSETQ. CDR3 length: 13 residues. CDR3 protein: CASSKDQWGKLFF. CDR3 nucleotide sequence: TGCGCCAGCAGCAAGGATCAGTGGGGAAAACTGTTTTTT.

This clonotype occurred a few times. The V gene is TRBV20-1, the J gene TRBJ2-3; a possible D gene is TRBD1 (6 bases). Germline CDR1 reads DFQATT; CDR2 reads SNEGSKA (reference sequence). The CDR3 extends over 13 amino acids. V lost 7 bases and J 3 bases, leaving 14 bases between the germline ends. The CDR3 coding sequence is TGCAGTGTAGGGGCCAGGGGAACAGATACGCAGTATTTT. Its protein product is CSVGARGTDTQYF.

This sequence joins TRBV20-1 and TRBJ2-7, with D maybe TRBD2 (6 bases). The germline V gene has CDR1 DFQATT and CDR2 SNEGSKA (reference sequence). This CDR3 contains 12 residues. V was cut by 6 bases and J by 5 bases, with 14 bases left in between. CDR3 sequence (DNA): TGCAGTGCGATACGCGGGAACAACGAGCAGTACTTC. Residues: CSAIRGNNEQYF.

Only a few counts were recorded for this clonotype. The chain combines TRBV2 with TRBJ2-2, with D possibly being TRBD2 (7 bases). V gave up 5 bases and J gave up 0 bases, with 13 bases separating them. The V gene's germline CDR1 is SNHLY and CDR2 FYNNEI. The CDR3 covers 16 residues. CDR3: CASSYTGGPNTGELFF. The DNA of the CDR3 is TGTGCCAGCAGTTACACGGGGGGCCCGAACACCGGGGAGCTGTTTTTT.

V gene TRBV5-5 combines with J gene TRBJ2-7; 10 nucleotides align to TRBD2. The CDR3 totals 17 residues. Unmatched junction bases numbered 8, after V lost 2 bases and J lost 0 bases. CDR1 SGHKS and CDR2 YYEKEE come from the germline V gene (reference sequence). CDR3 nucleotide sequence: TGTGCCAGCAGCTTAAGTTTCGGGACTAGCGCCTCCTACGAGCAGTACTTC. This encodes CASSLSFGTSASYEQYF.

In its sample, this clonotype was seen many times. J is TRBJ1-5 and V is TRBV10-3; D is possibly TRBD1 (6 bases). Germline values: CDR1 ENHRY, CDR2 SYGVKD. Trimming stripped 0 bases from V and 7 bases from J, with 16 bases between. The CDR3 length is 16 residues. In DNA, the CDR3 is TGTGCCATCAGTGAGTCCGGCAGGGGAGGGACGCAGCCCCAGCATTTT. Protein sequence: CAISESGRGGTQPQHF.

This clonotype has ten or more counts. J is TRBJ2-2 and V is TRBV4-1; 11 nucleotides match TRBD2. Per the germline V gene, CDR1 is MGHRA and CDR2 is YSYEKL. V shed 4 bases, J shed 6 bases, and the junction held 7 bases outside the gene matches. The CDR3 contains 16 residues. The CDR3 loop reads CASSRGASGGSGELFF. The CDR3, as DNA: TGCGCCAGCAGCCGCGGGGCTAGCGGGGGGTCCGGGGAGCTGTTTTTT.

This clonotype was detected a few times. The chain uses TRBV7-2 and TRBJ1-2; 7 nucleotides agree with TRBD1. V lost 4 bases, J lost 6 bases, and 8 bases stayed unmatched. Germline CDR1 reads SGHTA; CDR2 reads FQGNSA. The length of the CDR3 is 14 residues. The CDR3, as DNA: TGTGCCAGCAGCTCTCAGACAGGGTCGGATGGCTACACCTTC. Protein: CASSSQTGSDGYTF.

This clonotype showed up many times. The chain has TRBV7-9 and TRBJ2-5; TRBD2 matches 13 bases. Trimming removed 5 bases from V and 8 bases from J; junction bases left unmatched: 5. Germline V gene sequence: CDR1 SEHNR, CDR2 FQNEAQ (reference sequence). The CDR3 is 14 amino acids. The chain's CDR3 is CASSRGLAGTTQYF. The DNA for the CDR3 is TGTGCCAGCAGCAGGGGACTAGCGGGGACAACCCAGTACTTC.

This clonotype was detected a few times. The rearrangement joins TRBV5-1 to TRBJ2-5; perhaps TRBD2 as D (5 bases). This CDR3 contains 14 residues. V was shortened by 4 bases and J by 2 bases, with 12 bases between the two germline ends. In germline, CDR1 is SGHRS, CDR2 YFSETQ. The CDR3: CASSPGRTQETQYF. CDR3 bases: TGCGCCAGCAGCCCTGGGAGAACTCAAGAGACCCAGTACTTC.

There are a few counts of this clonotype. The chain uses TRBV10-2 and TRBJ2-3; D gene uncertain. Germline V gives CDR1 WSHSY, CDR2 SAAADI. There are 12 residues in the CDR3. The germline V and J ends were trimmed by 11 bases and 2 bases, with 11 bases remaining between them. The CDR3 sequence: CAVRADTDTQYF. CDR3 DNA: TGCGCCGTCCGGGCGGACACAGATACGCAGTATTTT.

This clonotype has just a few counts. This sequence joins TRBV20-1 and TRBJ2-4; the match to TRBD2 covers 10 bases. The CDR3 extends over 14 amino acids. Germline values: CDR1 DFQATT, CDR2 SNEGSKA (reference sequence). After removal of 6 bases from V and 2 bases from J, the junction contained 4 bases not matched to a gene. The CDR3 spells CSAPTSGSKNIQYF. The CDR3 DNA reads TGCAGTGCCCCGACTAGCGGGTCCAAAAACATTCAGTACTTC.

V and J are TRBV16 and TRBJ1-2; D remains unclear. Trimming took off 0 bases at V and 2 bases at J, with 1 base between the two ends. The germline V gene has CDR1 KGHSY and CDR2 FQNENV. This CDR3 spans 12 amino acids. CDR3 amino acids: CASSQSNYGYTF. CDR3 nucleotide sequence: TGTGCCAGCAGCCAATCCAACTATGGCTACACCTTC. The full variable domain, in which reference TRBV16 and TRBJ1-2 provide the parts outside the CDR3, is GEEVAQTPKHLVRGEGQKAKLYCAPIKGHSYVFWYQQVLKNEFKFLISFQNENVFDETGMPKERFSAKCLPNSPCSLEIQATKLEDSAVYFCASSQSNYGYTFGSGTRLTVV.

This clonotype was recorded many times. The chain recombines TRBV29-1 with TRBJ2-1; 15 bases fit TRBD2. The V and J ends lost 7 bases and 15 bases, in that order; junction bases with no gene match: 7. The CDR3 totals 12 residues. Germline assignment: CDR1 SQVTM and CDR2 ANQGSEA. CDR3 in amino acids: CSAGLAGGPRFF. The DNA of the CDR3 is TGCAGCGCTGGACTAGCGGGAGGGCCGCGGTTCTTC.

The CDR3 region has the DNA TGTGCCAGCAGCTCTAGACTAGCTTATTTCGATGGTGAGCAGTTCTTC. Translating gives CASSSRLAYFDGEQFF. The chain has TRBV5-5 and TRBJ2-1, with 7 bases lining up with TRBD2. The CDR3 runs 16 residues. Germline CDR1 is SGHKS and CDR2 is YYEKEE (reference sequence). After removal of 3 bases from V and 9 bases from J, the junction contained 15 bases not matched to a gene. Full variable domain (outside the CDR3, taken from reference TRBV5-5 and TRBJ2-1): DAGVTQSPTHLIKTRGQQVTLRCSPISGHKSVSWYQQVLGQGPQFIFQYYEKEERGRGNFPDRFSARQFPNYSSELNVNALLLGDSALYLCASSSRLAYFDGEQFFGPGTRLTVL.